The 19 T cell receptor beta chains reported below all come from one sample, sequenced in a study of neurological immune-mediated disorders. Each CDR3 protein is one row after TCRdb ran MiXCR on the 5' RACE reads. The sample contains 39,000 or so distinct CDR3 sequences, 4.8% of which appear only once. The sample was CD4+ T cells from blood. The source of these receptors is a man in his late teens or twenties in good health.

This clonotype was observed at least ten times. CDR3 in amino acids: CASSPLGGSGELFF. In DNA form, the CDR3 reads TGCGCCAGCAGCCCCCTAGGGGGGTCCGGGGAGCTGTTTTTT. The genes are TRBV5-1 and TRBJ2-2; D tentatively fits TRBD1 or TRBD2 (6 bases each). V lost 4 bases and J 6 bases, leaving 13 bases between the germline ends. The germline gives CDR1 SGHRS, CDR2 YFSETQ. The CDR3 totals 14 residues.

This clonotype was found many times. The rearrangement uses TRBV6-5 and TRBJ1-1, with TRBD1 matching 7 bases. V shed 6 bases and J 3 bases; nucleotides not matched to a gene: 7. The CDR3 extends over 14 amino acids. Germline-derived CDR1 and CDR2 are MNHEY and SVGAGI. The CDR3 loop is CASSLEGADTEAFF. In DNA form, the CDR3 reads TGTGCCAGCAGCCTCGAGGGGGCGGACACTGAAGCTTTCTTT.

This clonotype came up many times. The chain joins TRBV20-1 to TRBJ2-7, with D maybe TRBD2 (6 bases). Looked up from germline, CDR1 is DFQATT and CDR2 is SNEGSKA (reference sequence). The CDR3 has 12 amino acids. The CDR3 bases are TGCAGCGCTGGGAGGAACTCCTACGAGCAGTACTTC. It translates to CSAGRNSYEQYF.

This clonotype was picked up many times. V usage is TRBV6-5 and J usage is TRBJ2-5; TRBD2 aligns across 15 bases. Trimming removed 2 bases from V and 4 bases from J; junction bases left unmatched: 5. Germline values: CDR1 MNHEY, CDR2 SVGAGI. CDR3 size: 17 residues. The CDR3 reads CASSYHGLAGGLETQYF. The CDR3 coding sequence is TGTGCCAGCAGTTACCATGGACTAGCGGGGGGGCTAGAGACCCAGTACTTC.

This clonotype was picked up many times. V and J are TRBV4-1 and TRBJ2-7; possibly TRBD1 for D (5 bases). The CDR3 extends over 16 amino acids. V shed 0 bases and J shed 2 bases, with 14 bases lying between them. In germline, CDR1 is MGHRA, CDR2 YSYEKL. The CDR3 protein is CASSQEVSGLTYEQYF. Written as DNA, the CDR3 is TGCGCCAGCAGCCAAGAGGTTTCAGGGCTAACCTACGAGCAGTACTTC.

This clonotype was counted at least ten times. The chain employs TRBV11-2 and TRBJ1-4, with 11 bases that match TRBD1. The junction had 6 bases not matched to a gene; V was cut back by 5 bases and J by 7 bases. This CDR3 contains 15 residues. Germline CDR1 and CDR2: SGHAT and FQNNGV. CDR3 nucleotide sequence: TGTGCCAGCAGCACCGGACAGGGGGCGGGTGAAAAACTGTTTTTT. It specifies CASSTGQGAGEKLFF.

This clonotype occurred many times. The V gene is TRBV5-1, the J gene TRBJ2-2; TRBD1 matches at 7 bases. This CDR3 region has 16 residues. Germline CDR1 is SGHRS and CDR2 is YFSETQ. The ends lost 0 bases at V and 5 bases at J; junction bases unmatched: 7. The CDR3 DNA reads TGCGCCAGCAGCTTGGCTGGGGACAGAAGGACCGGGGAGCTGTTTTTT. This gives the protein CASSLAGDRRTGELFF.

This clonotype was recorded many times. The chain is built from TRBV5-6 and TRBJ2-6; D unclear. This CDR3 spans 17 amino acids. The ends were cut back, 1 base at V and 0 bases at J, with 11 bases in the middle. The germline CDR1 and CDR2 sequences are SGHDT and YYEEEE. CDR3 nucleotides: TGTGCCAGCAGCTTGTTATCCGGCATCTCTGGGGCCAACGTCCTGACTTTC. Amino acid sequence: CASSLLSGISGANVLTF.

This clonotype was recorded at least ten times. This chain connects TRBV20-1 to TRBJ1-4, with 11 bases lining up with TRBD1. The V segment lost 6 bases and the J segment 0 bases; nucleotides outside the gene matches: 3. Germline V lookup: CDR1 DFQATT, CDR2 SNEGSKA (reference sequence). CDR3 length: 15 amino acids. CDR3 sequence: CSATGQGATNEKLFF. As DNA, the CDR3 is TGCAGTGCCACGGGACAGGGGGCAACTAATGAAAAACTGTTTTTT.

This clonotype was detected many times. This chain's CDR3 is CASSEVPGASSGNTIYF. The CDR3 coding sequence is TGTGCCAGCAGTGAAGTCCCCGGGGCCAGCTCTGGAAACACCATATATTTT. The V gene is TRBV6-1, the J gene TRBJ1-3; a weak D match, TRBD1 (5 bases). The CDR3 sequence is 17 residues long. V was pared by 1 base and J by 0 bases, with 13 bases between. Germline CDR1 reads MNHNS; CDR2 reads SASEGT.

This sequence joins TRBV4-1 and TRBJ2-1; D not resolved. Trimming removed 0 bases at V and 0 bases at J, with 12 bases between. Germline CDR1 MGHRA, CDR2 YSYEKL. The CDR3 is 17 amino acids. Written as DNA, the CDR3 is TGCGCCAGCAGCCAAGAGCTTGAGACGGCCTCCTACAATGAGCAGTTCTTC. This sequence encodes CASSQELETASYNEQFF.

This clonotype was counted at least ten times. The chain employs TRBV5-6 and TRBJ1-1; D is uncertain. Germline assignment: CDR1 SGHDT and CDR2 YYEEEE. CDR3 size: 14 residues. V lost 0 bases and J 6 bases, leaving 12 bases between the germline ends. CDR3 coding DNA: TGTGCCAGCAGCTTGGATCCGTCCGGGGCTGAAGCTTTCTTT. It translates to CASSLDPSGAEAFF.

This clonotype has ten or more counts. V gene TRBV9 combines with J gene TRBJ1-6; D not resolved. The germline V and J ends were trimmed by 3 bases and 7 bases, with 14 bases remaining between them. The CDR3 contains 15 residues. Per the germline V gene, CDR1 is SGDLS and CDR2 is YYNGEE. The DNA of the CDR3 is TGTGCCAGCAGCGCGCAACCCCGGGAGAATTCACCCCTCCACTTT. Translation: CASSAQPRENSPLHF.

This clonotype was counted many times. The V gene is TRBV12-3 or TRBV12-4, the J gene TRBJ2-1, with D tentatively TRBD1 (5 bases). This CDR3 has 13 amino acids. V lost 6 bases and J 7 bases, leaving 13 bases between the germline ends. CDR3 sequence reads: CASSRNRWNEQFF. The CDR3 DNA reads as TGTGCCAGCAGCCGAAACAGGTGGAATGAGCAGTTCTTC.

This clonotype was counted many times. The chain links TRBV5-1 to TRBJ2-5, with TRBD2 matching 14 bases. The CDR3 consists of 17 residues. The V segment lost 0 bases and the J segment 2 bases; nucleotides outside the gene matches: 3. CDR1 is SGHRS, CDR2 YFSETQ, per germline. The CDR3 nucleotides read TGCGCCAGCAGCTTGGGGACTAGCGGGGGGTTTCAAGAGACCCAGTACTTC. Its translation is CASSLGTSGGFQETQYF.

This clonotype was seen at least ten times. The rearrangement joins TRBV20-1 to TRBJ2-7, with TRBD1 matching over 10 bases. Germline V gives CDR1 DFQATT, CDR2 SNEGSKA (reference sequence). This CDR3 comprises 13 residues. V was pared by 6 bases and J by 3 bases, with 5 bases of the junction left unmatched. CDR3 in DNA: TGCAGTGCCGGGGGACAGGGGATCTACGAGCAGTACTTC. Amino acid sequence: CSAGGQGIYEQYF.

Many counts were recorded for this clonotype. The chain is built from TRBV20-1 and TRBJ1-1; 9 bases agree with TRBD1. The CDR3 is 17 residues long. J was trimmed by 0 bases and V by 0 bases; bases with no gene match: 8. Germline lookup yields CDR1 DFQATT and CDR2 SNEGSKA (reference sequence). The CDR3 sequence is CSARDLNRGLVNTEAFF. In DNA form, the CDR3 reads TGCAGTGCTAGAGATCTAAACAGGGGGCTCGTGAACACTGAAGCTTTCTTT.

This clonotype occurred many times. The CDR3 spells CASSLYGRDTEAFF. CDR3 in DNA: TGCGCCAGCAGCTTGTACGGGAGGGACACTGAAGCTTTCTTT. The rearrangement uses TRBV5-1 and TRBJ1-1; D not resolved. Germline V gene sequence: CDR1 SGHRS, CDR2 YFSETQ. This CDR3 is 14 amino acids long. The V end lost 1 base, the J end lost 3 bases, and 10 bases lay between the germline ends.

This clonotype was detected many times. The V call is TRBV6-6, the J call TRBJ1-1; D not resolved. Germline CDR1 and CDR2: MNHNY and SVGAGI (reference sequence). V shed 2 bases and J shed 6 bases, with 4 bases lying between them. The length of the CDR3 is 11 residues. This CDR3 reads CASSYRSEAFF. Written as DNA, the CDR3 is TGTGCCAGCAGTTACCGCTCTGAAGCTTTCTTT.